These 17 T cell receptor beta chains were sequenced from one sample in a study of identical twins (TCRdb year 2016). Receptor libraries were prepared by 5' RACE. Sequencing used an Illumina HiSeq 2000. TCRdb trimmed the raw reads at Q25, called clones with MiXCR and kept productive beta chains. When rows share a CDR3 protein, they turn into one entry using the most common DNA and genes. For this sample the table gives a few hundred thousand distinct CDR3 sequences, of which 9% to 10% were detected only once. 2.5% to 3.5% of the sample comes from the top ten. These same records also appear under a second study, on yellow fever vaccine responses in identical twins.

Sequencing input: PBMCs. The receptor set was obtained from a woman younger than 30 in good health.

A few counts support this clonotype. The genes are TRBV28 and TRBJ2-3, with 9 bases identical to TRBD1. The CDR3 contains 15 residues. Germline trimming cut 4 bases from V and 4 bases from J; bases unmatched to any gene: 6. In germline, CDR1 is MDHEN, CDR2 SYDVKM. This chain's CDR3 is CASSYGTGSADTQYF. CDR3 DNA: TGTGCCAGCAGTTACGGGACAGGGAGTGCAGATACGCAGTATTTT.

This clonotype was observed many times. The J gene is TRBJ2-7, the V gene TRBV7-9, with a weak D call TRBD1 (5 bases). Germline CDR1 SEHNR, CDR2 FQNEAQ (reference sequence). V was cut by 8 bases and J by 1 base, with 12 bases left in between. The CDR3 runs to 13 residues. As DNA, the CDR3 is TGTGCCAGCCATGAGTCAGGGTCCTACGAGCAGTACTTC. Protein sequence: CASHESGSYEQYF.

Many counts were recorded for this clonotype. The chain recombines TRBV30 with TRBJ2-7, with 9 bases lining up with TRBD2. J gave up 6 bases and V 1 base, and 7 bases lay outside the gene matches. The CDR3 sequence is 14 residues long. Germline values: CDR1 GTSNPN, CDR2 SVGIG (reference sequence). The CDR3 DNA reads TGTGCCTGGAGTGAGAAGCGGGAGGCTGGCGAGCAGTACTTC. Translating it yields CAWSEKREAGEQYF.

There are a few counts of this clonotype. The chain has TRBV2 and TRBJ1-1, with a weak D call TRBD1 (6 bases). The length of the CDR3 is 15 residues. Trimming removed 7 bases at V and 0 bases at J, with 15 bases between. CDR1 and CDR2 from the germline V gene are SNHLY and FYNNEI. CDR3 in amino acids: CASTMGGALNTEAFF. The CDR3 coding sequence is TGTGCCAGCACCATGGGGGGGGCGCTGAACACTGAAGCTTTCTTT.

Many counts were recorded for this clonotype. The rearrangement links TRBV4-1 to TRBJ2-3, with D perhaps TRBD2 (7 bases). The V gene's germline CDR1 is MGHRA and CDR2 YSYEKL. The CDR3 covers 17 residues. V was shortened by 1 base and J by 2 bases, with 16 bases between the two germline ends. This CDR3 reads CASSQGDGGLSTDTQYF. Here the CDR3 DNA reads TGCGCCAGCAGCCAAGGCGACGGGGGGCTATCCACAGATACGCAGTATTTT.

This clonotype was observed at least ten times. The chain is built from TRBV29-1 and TRBJ2-7; D perhaps matches TRBD2 (5 bases). Germline CDR1 is SQVTM and CDR2 is ANQGSEA. V lost 0 bases and J 5 bases, leaving 17 bases between the germline ends. The CDR3 extends over 15 amino acids. This CDR3 is CSVEDGLRGSDEQYF. The CDR3 nucleotides read TGCAGCGTTGAAGATGGCCTTCGGGGATCCGACGAGCAGTACTTC.

This clonotype was observed many times. J is TRBJ2-1 and V is TRBV7-8, with TRBD2 identical over 11 bases. There are 14 residues in the CDR3. Per the germline V gene, CDR1 is SGHVS and CDR2 is FQNEAQ. With 5 bases clipped from V and 10 bases from J, the junction kept 7 bases outside the gene matches. The DNA of the CDR3 is TGTGCCAGCAGCGAACTAGCGGGAGTTCAAGAGCAGTTCTTC. Translation: CASSELAGVQEQFF.

The chain carries TRBV5-4 and TRBJ2-7; D assignment may be TRBD1 or TRBD2 (6 bases each). V lost 3 bases and J 0 bases, leaving 10 bases between the germline ends. The CDR3 covers 14 residues. Germline loops: CDR1 SGHNT, CDR2 YYREEE (reference sequence). CDR3 DNA sequence: TGTGCCAGCAGCTCGGGGGACACCTCCTACGAGCAGTACTTC. Protein product: CASSSGDTSYEQYF.

This clonotype appeared a few times. The chain carries TRBV11-2 and TRBJ2-2; 7 positions agree with TRBD2. The V segment lost 4 bases and the J segment 6 bases; nucleotides outside the gene matches: 17. Germline CDR1 reads SGHAT; CDR2 reads FQNNGV. The CDR3 is 18 amino acids. The CDR3 DNA reads as TGTGCCAGCAGCTCCCCGCGGGGAGCGGGATTATTAGCCGGGGAGCTGTTTTTT. Translated: CASSSPRGAGLLAGELFF.

This clonotype was counted many times. V gene TRBV6-5 combines with J gene TRBJ2-7; TRBD1 aligns across 8 bases. Germline-derived CDR1 and CDR2 are MNHEY and SVGAGI. There are 17 residues in the CDR3. V trimming: 2 bases; J trimming: 1 base; junction bases outside the gene matches: 10. The DNA of the CDR3 is TGTGCCAGCAGTTACAATCCAAAAGGGACAGGTTCCTACGAGCAGTACTTC. Translated, it gives CASSYNPKGTGSYEQYF.

In this sample, this clonotype turned up a few times. This chain uses TRBV5-1 with TRBJ2-5; D perhaps matches TRBD1 (5 bases). Germline V CDR1 and CDR2: SGHRS, YFSETQ. CDR3 length: 16 residues. Deletions cut 3 bases from V and 2 bases from J, with 17 bases between. The CDR3 spells CASSWGSDSKQETQYF. CDR3 bases: TGCGCCAGCAGCTGGGGATCTGACAGCAAGCAAGAGACCCAGTACTTC.

This clonotype showed up just a few times. The genes are TRBV20-1 and TRBJ1-4; D is undetermined. Germline assignment: CDR1 DFQATT and CDR2 SNEGSKA (reference sequence). CDR3 size: 14 residues. Trimming cost V 0 bases and J 7 bases, with 12 bases left between them. The CDR3 nucleotides are TGCAGTGCTAGAGATCCGGGCTCGGGTGAAAAACTGTTTTTT. As protein: CSARDPGSGEKLFF.

This clonotype was counted ten times or more. V and J are TRBV6-2 or TRBV6-3 and TRBJ2-5; tentative D call: TRBD2 (6 bases). The V end lost 7 bases, the J end lost 5 bases, and 17 bases lay between the germline ends. CDR3 size: 14 residues. Germline V CDR1 and CDR2: MNHEY, SVGEGT. For the CDR3, the DNA is TGTGCCAGCACCCTGTCTACGGAGGGGGAGACCCAGTACTTC. Its translation: CASTLSTEGETQYF.

There are many counts of this clonotype. The genes are TRBV10-3 and TRBJ2-7, with D unresolved. From germline, CDR1 is ENHRY and CDR2 SYGVKD. Trimming removed 5 bases from V and 7 bases from J, with 18 bases in between. This CDR3 spans 14 amino acids. The CDR3, as DNA: TGTGCCATCAGTACCGACGGGCTATTTCTGGAGCAGTACTTC. This gives the protein CAISTDGLFLEQYF.

This clonotype was recorded a few times. The chain employs TRBV5-1 and TRBJ2-2; 10 bases are shared with TRBD1. V shed 6 bases, J shed 6 bases, and the junction held 8 bases outside the gene matches. Germline CDR1 SGHRS, CDR2 YFSETQ. There are 15 residues in the CDR3. The CDR3 nucleotides are TGCGCCAGCACTTCCGGGACAGGGGCCCCCGGGGAGCTGTTTTTT. As protein: CASTSGTGAPGELFF.

The V gene is TRBV20-1, the J gene TRBJ1-2; D may be TRBD1 (6 bases). Germline assignment: CDR1 DFQATT and CDR2 SNEGSKA (reference sequence). The CDR3 contains 13 residues. CDR3 DNA sequence: TGCAGGCTCTTCAAAGGGACACCCTATGGCTACACCTTC. Translation: CRLFKGTPYGYTF.

This clonotype was detected ten times or more. The genes are TRBV5-1 and TRBJ1-6; 9 bases map to TRBD1. The CDR3 contains 15 residues. The V segment lost 4 bases and the J segment 8 bases; nucleotides outside the gene matches: 7. Germline loops: CDR1 SGHRS, CDR2 YFSETQ. The CDR3 loop reads CASSPMTGGDSPLHF. The CDR3 bases are TGCGCCAGCAGCCCCATGACAGGGGGAGATTCACCCCTCCACTTT.